This entry lists 8 T cell receptor beta chains sequenced from one sample in a study of T cell responses to AZD1222 COVID-19 vaccine. Profiling relied on immunoSEQ multiplex PCR, and the TCRdb table lists in-frame clones only, not all of them. The table has 90,000 to 150,000 clones, less than 90% seen once; the top ten hold 8.5% to 10%. Sequenced here: peripheral blood, sampled on day 0 of AZD1222 vaccination. The receptors derive from an adult in good health.

The V and J genes are TRBV12-3 or TRBV12-4 and TRBJ2-2; no definite D call. CDR3 length: 13 amino acids. Trimming pared 3 bases from V and 7 bases from J, leaving 9 bases between. CDR3 sequence: CASSFRKRGELFF. DNA for the CDR3: TGTGCCAGCAGTTTTCGGAAGCGCGGGGAGCTGTTTTTT.

J is TRBJ1-1 and V is TRBV27, with D maybe TRBD1 (5 bases). Germline CDR1 MNHEY, CDR2 SMNVEV (reference sequence). This CDR3 contains 15 residues. V was shortened by 2 bases and J by 4 bases, with 14 bases between the two germline ends. This chain's CDR3 is CASSLNDGGGTEAFF. CDR3 DNA sequence: TGTGCCAGCAGTTTAAATGATGGGGGAGGCACTGAAGCTTTCTTT.

V gene TRBV18 combines with J gene TRBJ1-5; D not resolved. V was pared by 3 bases and J by 5 bases, with 8 bases between. The CDR3 spans 13 residues. Germline V lookup: CDR1 KGHSH, CDR2 LQKENI. The CDR3 loop reads CASSPEGHQPQHF. As DNA, the CDR3 is TGTGCCAGCTCACCGGAAGGGCATCAGCCCCAGCATTTT.

The rearrangement joins TRBV19 to TRBJ2-2; the match to TRBD1 covers 8 bases. Germline CDR1 LNHDA, CDR2 SQIVND (reference sequence). This CDR3 contains 15 residues. J was trimmed by 7 bases and V by 6 bases; bases with no gene match: 10. The CDR3 DNA reads as TGTGCCAGTAGGCTCGACAGGGGAACGCGCGGGGAGCTGTTTTTT. It translates to CASRLDRGTRGELFF. Together with reference TRBV19 and TRBJ2-2, the CDR3 gives the full variable domain: DGGITQSPKYLFRKEGQNVTLSCEQNLNHDAMYWYRQDPGQGLRLIYYSQIVNDFQKGDIAEGYSVSREKKESFPLTVTSAQKNPTAFYLCASRLDRGTRGELFFGEGSRLTVL.

This clone came up a few times. CDR3 loop: CASRALLSFYGYTF. For the CDR3, the DNA is TGTGCCAGCCGGGCCCTCCTCTCTTTCTATGGCTACACCTTC. V is TRBV7-9 and J is TRBJ1-2; D gene unclear. Between the trimmed V and J ends, which lost 8 bases and 4 bases, there was a span of 17 bases. CDR1 and CDR2 from the germline V gene are SEHNR and FQNEAQ (reference sequence). There are 14 residues in the CDR3.

The V call is TRBV30, the J call TRBJ1-6, with 9 bases that match TRBD1. Trimming removed 4 bases from V and 6 bases from J; junction bases left unmatched: 7. CDR3 length: 15 amino acids. From germline, CDR1 is GTSNPN and CDR2 SVGIG (reference sequence). CDR3 nucleotide sequence: TGTGCCTGGACCATAGGGACAGGGTCTAATTCACCCCTCCACTTT. It yields the protein CAWTIGTGSNSPLHF.

The chain uses TRBV7-3 and TRBJ2-3, with 7 bases matching TRBD1. Germline CDR1 reads SGHTA; CDR2 reads FQGTGA. This CDR3 comprises 14 residues. V was clipped by 5 bases and J by 2 bases; unmatched bases: 4. The CDR3 nucleotides are TGTGCCAGCAGCCGGGGACAGCTCACAGATACGCAGTATTTT. It yields the protein CASSRGQLTDTQYF.

This chain connects TRBV7-9 to TRBJ1-2, with a weak D call TRBD1 (6 bases). CDR3 length: 15 residues. Germline V gene sequence: CDR1 SEHNR, CDR2 FQNEAQ (reference sequence). Deletions cut 1 base from V and 6 bases from J, with 15 bases between. The DNA for the CDR3 is TGTGCCAGCAGCTTAGGAGCTACAGGGAAGGATGGCTACACCTTC. Residues: CASSLGATGKDGYTF.